This record looks at one TCR beta chain sequence and its context. Antigen unknown. Trimming cost V 4 bases and J 4 bases; bases outside gene matches: 9. CDR3 length: 15 amino acids. The V gene's germline CDR1 is SGHVS and CDR2 FNYEAQ. This sample was taken from a study of beta chain features in type 1 diabetes. The study reverse transcribed the entire isolated RNA, so it sequenced expressed TCRB transcripts. Sequencing used immunoSEQ multiplex PCR; TCRdb keeps in-frame clones, though not all of them. The data hold approximately 240,000 clones, with about a sixth observed a single time. General study results and limits: Type 1 diabetes patients had moderately but significantly shorter TCRB CDR3s in all four CD4+ subsets. Insertions were fewer and deletions more numerous at VDJ junctions in type 1 diabetes patients. The study found that naive, central memory and Treg TCRB repertoires appeared more similar in patients than in healthy donors.

Sorting of CD4+ naive, central memory, regulatory and stem cell-like memory cells was performed via CD45RO/CCR7/CD25/CD127/CD95/CD27. This sequence originates from a man in his thirties or forties with type 1 diabetes. This rearrangement joins TRBV7-6 to TRBJ2-7; 8 bases align to TRBD1. The sequenced sample was naive CD4+ T cells from blood. In nucleotides, the CDR3 is TGTGCCAGCAGCTCAGCCAGGACAGGGTTTTACGAGCAGTACTTC. The encoded protein is CASSSARTGFYEQYF. Based on the CDR3 plus reference TRBV7-6 and TRBJ2-7, the full variable domain is GAGVSQSPRYKVTKRGQDVALRCDPISGHVSLYWYRQALGQGPEFLTYFNYEAQQDKSGLPNDRFSAERPEGSISTLTIQRTEQRDSAMYRCASSSARTGFYEQYFGPGTRLTVT.